The rows below give T cell receptor beta chains drawn from one sample of a study of blood T cells in healthy people across ages. TCRdb re-called the 5' RACE reads with MiXCR, one entry per CDR3 protein. Altogether some 800,000 distinct CDR3 sequences are present, 20% to 25% being singletons, with the ten largest covering roughly 3.8%. The sample also formed part of further work on T cells of mothers and their children.

The source material was blood. These receptors originate from a boy aged 5-17 years in good health. Each CDR3 is given with its conserved first and last residue. The D gene is left open where the match is weak. A row's size may be missing; if present it is once, few, many or a size class.

>TRBJ1-5|TRBD1|many|TRBV2
TGTGCCAGCCGGAGGGAGGGGGCGAGCAATCAGCCCCAGCATTTT
CASRREGASNQPQHF
>TRBJ2-5|NA|NA|TRBV29-1
TGCAGCGTTGGGGTTCGGGGGACGGAGACCCAGTACTTC
CSVGVRGTETQYF
>TRBJ2-7|TRBD1|NA|TRBV4-2
TGTGCCAGCAGCTCTCCCGGGACAGGAGCGACCGAGCAGTACTTC
CASSSPGTGATEQYF
>TRBJ1-6|NA|few|TRBV5-1
TGCGCCAGCAGCTTGGAAGTAGGGGTCTATAATTCACCCCTCCACTTT
CASSLEVGVYNSPLHF
>TRBJ1-1|TRBD1|NA|TRBV20-1
TGCAGTGCTAGAGATCCTTCACGACAGGGGATGAACACTGAAGCTTTCTTT
CSARDPSRQGMNTEAFF
>TRBJ2-3|TRBD1|few|TRBV12-3/TRBV12-4
TGTGCCAGCAGTTTAAACCGACAGGGTGGAGATACGCAGTATTTT
CASSLNRQGGDTQYF
>TRBJ2-7|NA|NA|TRBV4-1
TGCGCCAGCAGCCTTATTGGTGGGGACTACGAGCAGTACTTC
CASSLIGGDYEQYF
>TRBJ2-1|NA|NA|TRBV27
TGTGCCAGCAGTTTATTATTTGGACAGAAAAACAATGAGCAGTTCTTC
CASSLLFGQKNNEQFF
>TRBJ2-5|TRBD1|few|TRBV27
TGTGCCAGCAGACCTAGGATGCCCGGGACAGCTGTGGAGACCCAGTACTTC
CASRPRMPGTAVETQYF
>TRBJ2-1|TRBD2|NA|TRBV4-3
TGCGCCAGCAGCCAAGAGGGACTAGCGGGAGGCCCAAGCTCCTACAATGAGCAGTTCTTC
CASSQEGLAGGPSSYNEQFF
>TRBJ2-7|NA|once|TRBV6-5
TGTGCCAGCAGTCCCGACACCCTAACCTACGAGCAGTACTTC
CASSPDTLTYEQYF
>TRBJ2-2|NA|NA|TRBV20-1
TGCAGTGCGACAGATACAGGGACCGGGGAGCTGTTTTTT
CSATDTGTGELFF
>TRBJ1-4|NA|NA|TRBV6-1
TGTGCCAGCAGATCTCAATTCGCCGCAACTAATGAAAAACTGTTTTTT
CASRSQFAATNEKLFF
>TRBJ1-5|NA|NA|TRBV7-2
TGTGCCAGCAGCCCGAGGCTACAGGGTAAAAGCAATCAGCCCCAGCATTTT
CASSPRLQGKSNQPQHF
>TRBJ2-5|NA|few|TRBV3-1
TGTGCCAGCAGCCAAGATCCCGACGAACAAGAGACCCAGTACTTC
CASSQDPDEQETQYF
>TRBJ2-5|NA|NA|TRBV20-1
TGCAGTGCCCGGAGGACAGCGCAAGAGACCCAGTACTTC
CSARRTAQETQYF
>TRBJ1-2|NA|NA|TRBV29-1
TGCAGCGCGGACCGAAGCCCTAACTATGGCTACACCTTC
CSADRSPNYGYTF
>TRBJ2-3|TRBD2|many|TRBV20-1
TGCAGTGCTATGGCTAGCGGGAGGCCTAGCACAGATACGCAGTATTTT
CSAMASGRPSTDTQYF
>TRBJ2-4|NA|NA|TRBV5-1
TGCGCCAGCAGCTTGGACAGAATGGACATTCAGTACTTC
CASSLDRMDIQYF
>TRBJ2-7|NA|NA|TRBV12-3/TRBV12-4
TGTGCCAGCAGTATTGCCTACGAGCAGTACTTC
CASSIAYEQYF
>TRBJ1-2|NA|few|TRBV29-1
TGCAGCGTCCGGTCGGAGCTATCTAACTATGGCTACACCTTC
CSVRSELSNYGYTF
>TRBJ1-2|NA|few|TRBV5-1
TGCGCCAGCAGCTTGACGGACGGACCCTATGGCTACACCTTC
CASSLTDGPYGYTF
>TRBJ2-5|NA|NA|TRBV15
TGTGCCACCAGGGGCAGGGGGGAAGAGACCCAGTACTTC
CATRGRGEETQYF
>TRBJ2-3|NA|NA|TRBV24-1
TGTGCCACCAGTGAACCGGGACACTCCACAGATACGCAGTATTTT
CATSEPGHSTDTQYF
>TRBJ2-1|NA|NA|TRBV5-1
TGCGCCAGCAGATATGAAATGGAGCAGTTCTTC
CASRYEMEQFF
>TRBJ2-1|NA|NA|TRBV24-1
TGTGCCACCAGGGGCGATTACAATGAGCAGTTCTTC
CATRGDYNEQFF
>TRBJ2-3|TRBD2|NA|TRBV7-2
TGTGCCAGCAGCTTAGCGGGCAGACTAGCGGGGGGCCCCGGTGGGTTCACAGATACGCAGTATTTT
CASSLAGRLAGGPGGFTDTQYF
>TRBJ1-2|NA|NA|TRBV30
TGTGCCTGGGCTACTTTCGCCTATGGCTACACCTTC
CAWATFAYGYTF
>TRBJ2-3|TRBD2|NA|TRBV2
TGTGCCAGCACCAAACTAGGGACTATCAGCACAGATACGCAGTATTTT
CASTKLGTISTDTQYF
>TRBJ2-1|NA|few|TRBV19
TGTGCCACATCGACAGTCTTATACAATGAGCAGTTCTTC
CATSTVLYNEQFF
>TRBJ1-2|NA|NA|TRBV20-1
TGCAGTGCTGGAGATATGTTGGCCATTGCTAACTATGGCTACACCTTC
CSAGDMLAIANYGYTF
>TRBJ1-4|NA|NA|TRBV5-1
TGCGCCAGCAGCCAGGACAAGAACCCAAATGAAAAACTGTTTTTT
CASSQDKNPNEKLFF
>TRBJ2-2|NA|NA|TRBV6-4
TGTGCCAGCAGCGCTACCCCCGGTACCGGGGAGCTGTTTTTT
CASSATPGTGELFF
>TRBJ1-4|NA|few|TRBV4-3
TGCGCCAGCAGCCAAGTCCGGCCAGGGAAGGGTGAAAGACTGTTTTTT
CASSQVRPGKGERLFF
>TRBJ1-1|TRBD1|NA|TRBV7-9
TGTGCCAGCAGCTCAACGGCGGCCCCGGGACAGGGTAAAAGTATTGAAGCTTTCTTT
CASSSTAAPGQGKSIEAFF
>TRBJ1-6|TRBD1|NA|TRBV2
TGTGCCAGCAGCGACAGGGGTAATTCACCCCTCCACTTT
CASSDRGNSPLHF
>TRBJ1-2|NA|NA|TRBV6-1
TGCGCCAGCAGTGTCTACAGCGAAAACTATGGCTACACCTTC
CASSVYSENYGYTF
>TRBJ2-5|TRBD1|few|TRBV2
TGTGCCAGCTGGACAGGAGCGATAGAGACCCAGTACTTC
CASWTGAIETQYF
>TRBJ2-2|TRBD2|NA|TRBV3-1
TGTGCCAGCAGCCTAGGGACTACCGGCCTGTTTTTT
CASSLGTTGLFF
>TRBJ2-7|TRBD2|NA|TRBV7-2
TGTGCCAGCAGCAGACTAGCGGGAGTATTAGAGCAGTACTTC
CASSRLAGVLEQYF
>TRBJ2-7|NA|NA|TRBV7-2
TGTGCCAGCAGCACTAGTGCGGGCGGTTGGACCTACGAGCAGTACTTC
CASSTSAGGWTYEQYF
>TRBJ2-7|TRBD2|many|TRBV20-1
TGCAGTGCTAGAGGGACTAGCGACTACGAGCAGTACTTC
CSARGTSDYEQYF
>TRBJ2-3|TRBD2|NA|TRBV4-1
TGCGCCAGCAGCCAGGTTAGCGGGAGTACCACAGATACGCAGTATTTT
CASSQVSGSTTDTQYF
>TRBJ2-1|TRBD1|NA|TRBV20-1
TGCAGTGCTAGGGGCGACAGGGTTGAGTACAATGAGCAGTTCTTC
CSARGDRVEYNEQFF
>TRBJ2-5|NA|NA|TRBV28
TGTGCCAGCAGTTTTGTCCGGACGGGCCCTCAAGAGACCCAGTACTTC
CASSFVRTGPQETQYF
>TRBJ2-1|TRBD1|NA|TRBV10-3
TGTGCCATCAGTGATCCGGGACAGACCTTGATGCAGTTCTTC
CAISDPGQTLMQFF
>TRBJ2-1|TRBD2|once|TRBV29-1
TGCAGCGCTGCATACGGGAGGGCCAGGGAGCAGTTCTTC
CSAAYGRAREQFF
>TRBJ2-1|TRBD2|few|TRBV5-1
TGCGCCAGCAGCTTCTATGCTAGCGGGACCTACAATGAGCAGTTCTTC
CASSFYASGTYNEQFF